The 20 T cell receptor beta chains below were found in one sample sequenced in a study of blood T cell repertoires in COVID-19. The protocol was immunoSEQ multiplex PCR, while the TCRdb copy is restricted to in-frame clones and leaves out a portion. Seen here are approximately 210,000 clones, about 86% observed once, and the top ten hold around 10%. Sequenced input: PBMCs or T cells enriched from blood (not recorded which). These receptors all stem from a woman aged 50 to 60 with acute COVID-19.

The chain has TRBV7-8 and TRBJ2-5; TRBD1 matches at 8 bases. The V gene end was trimmed by 5 bases and the J gene end by 5 bases; junction bases not matched to a gene: 7. Germline CDR1 SGHVS, CDR2 FQNEAQ. This CDR3 is built from 14 residues. DNA for the CDR3: TGTGCCAGCAGCGTAGGACAGGGCTCGGAGACCCAGTACTTC. Translated: CASSVGQGSETQYF. Full variable domain (remainder filled in from reference TRBV7-8 and TRBJ2-5): GAGVSQSPRYKVAKRGQDVALRCDPISGHVSLFWYQQALGQGPEFLTYFQNEAQLDKSGLPSDRFFAERPEGSVSTLKIQRTQQEDSAVYLCASSVGQGSETQYFGPGTRLLVL.

Notes on this clone: This clone may be a read error of a much larger clone one base away. Other DNA sequences in the sample encode the same CDR3. The CDR3: CASSWGQGETQYF. CDR3 coding DNA: TGTGCCAGCAGCTGGGGCCAGGGAGAGACCCAGTACTTC. The rearrangement uses TRBV7-2 and TRBJ2-5; TRBD1 might be the D (5 bases). The V end was cut by 4 bases, the J end by 4 bases, with 10 bases between. Germline CDR1 and CDR2: SGHTA and FQGNSA. This CDR3 contains 13 residues. The full variable domain, rest sourced from reference TRBV7-2 and TRBJ2-5, is GAGVSQSPSNKVTEKGKDVELRCDPISGHTALYWYRQSLGQGLEFLIYFQGNSAPDKSGLPSDRFSAERTGGSVSTLTIQRTQQEDSAVYLCASSWGQGETQYFGPGTRLLVL.

The rearrangement uses TRBV18 and TRBJ1-1, with D perhaps matching TRBD1 (6 bases). Germline V CDR1 and CDR2: KGHSH, LQKENI. CDR3 size: 13 residues. Trimming took off 7 bases at V and 0 bases at J, with 9 bases between the two ends. DNA of the CDR3: TGTGCCAGCTTGCAGGGGATGAACACTGAAGCTTTCTTT. Protein: CASLQGMNTEAFF.

This chain joins TRBV7-9 and TRBJ2-1, with 9 nucleotides matching TRBD1. The germline V gene has CDR1 SEHNR and CDR2 FQNEAQ (reference sequence). V dropped 2 bases and J dropped 7; count of bases not matched to a gene: 6. This CDR3 region has 15 residues. Here the CDR3 reads CASSLRGQGSNEQFF. The CDR3 DNA is TGTGCCAGCAGCTTAAGGGGACAGGGCTCAAATGAGCAGTTCTTC. The full variable domain, with the rest looked up from reference TRBV7-9 and TRBJ2-1, is DTGVSQNPRHKITKRGQNVTFRCDPISEHNRLYWYRQTLGQGPEFLTYFQNEAQLEKSRLLSDRFSAERPKGSFSTLEIQRTEQGDSAMYLCASSLRGQGSNEQFFGPGTRLTVL.

This chain connects TRBV6-1 to TRBJ1-2; D perhaps matches TRBD1 (6 bases). V was shortened by 3 bases and J by 8 bases, with 19 bases between the two germline ends. Looked up from germline, CDR1 is MNHNS and CDR2 is SASEGT. This CDR3 region has 15 residues. CDR3 protein: CASSESRGPFAGYTF. CDR3 in DNA: TGTGCCAGCAGTGAGTCCAGGGGCCCTTTTGCCGGCTACACCTTC.

The genes are TRBV19 and TRBJ2-3; D is uncertain. Germline loops: CDR1 LNHDA, CDR2 SQIVND (reference sequence). The V end lost 3 bases, the J end lost 3 bases, and 10 bases lay between the germline ends. This CDR3 comprises 14 residues. This chain's CDR3 is CASSISQATDTQYF. CDR3 DNA: TGTGCCAGTAGTATCTCCCAGGCGACAGATACGCAGTATTTT.

The rearrangement joins TRBV21-1 to TRBJ2-7; TRBD1 was called by the table and not checked on the DNA. TRBV21-1 is designated a pseudogene. The CDR3 loop spans 12 amino acids. The CDR3 region has the DNA TGTGCCAGTCCGAGGGGGTCCTACGAGCAGTACTTC. It is translated as CASPRGSYEQYF.

J is TRBJ1-4 and V is TRBV5-1; possibly TRBD1 for D (5 bases). CDR3 length: 15 amino acids. V was trimmed by 0 bases and J by 4 bases, leaving 10 bases between them. Germline loops: CDR1 SGHRS, CDR2 YFSETQ. CDR3 loop: CASSLVSGNNEKLFF. In DNA, the CDR3 is TGCGCCAGCAGCTTGGTTTCAGGGAATAATGAAAAACTGTTTTTT.

This clone turned up a few times. The chain links TRBV7-2 to TRBJ1-3; D is unresolved. The germline V gene encodes CDR1 SGHTA and CDR2 FQGNSA. The length of the CDR3 is 16 residues. With 3 bases removed from V and 0 bases from J, the gap between germline ends came to 12 bases. In nucleotides, the CDR3 is TGTGCCAGCAGCTTCAAGGGCGGGAGCTCTGGAAACACCATATATTTT. Translating it yields CASSFKGGSSGNTIYF.

The rearrangement uses TRBV28 and TRBJ2-2; tentatively, D is TRBD1 (6 bases). Per the germline V gene, CDR1 is MDHEN and CDR2 is SYDVKM. The CDR3 length is 16 residues. V dropped 2 bases and J dropped 1 base, with 11 bases sitting between them. The CDR3 spells CASSLTLTGNTGELFF. As DNA, the CDR3 is TGTGCCAGCAGTTTAACTCTGACAGGGAACACCGGGGAGCTGTTTTTT.

V and J are TRBV27 and TRBJ2-7, with 7 bases aligning to TRBD1. The CDR3 loop spans 16 amino acids. V trimming: 4 bases; J trimming: 7 bases; junction bases outside the gene matches: 16. Germline V gene sequence: CDR1 MNHEY, CDR2 SMNVEV (reference sequence). The CDR3 is CASSYGTAGRGNEQYF. In nucleotides, the CDR3 is TGTGCCAGCAGTTACGGGACAGCCGGTCGTGGAAATGAGCAGTACTTC.

This chain joins TRBV5-1 and TRBJ2-3; TRBD1 might be the D (6 bases). V was shortened by 4 bases and J by 2 bases, with 11 bases between the two germline ends. The V gene's germline CDR1 is SGHRS and CDR2 YFSETQ. This CDR3 is 14 amino acids long. CDR3 residues: CASSPGHATDTQYF. The CDR3 DNA reads as TGCGCCAGCAGCCCGGGACACGCCACAGATACGCAGTATTTT.

This clone was observed a handful of times. The chain joins TRBV5-6 to TRBJ1-5; possibly TRBD1 for D (6 bases). The CDR3 covers 16 residues. Germline CDR1 SGHDT, CDR2 YYEEEE. The V end lost 1 base, the J end lost 3 bases, and 14 bases lay between the germline ends. DNA for the CDR3: TGTGCCAGCAGCTTGAAGGGGGGAGGGTACAATCAGCCCCAGCATTTT. It encodes CASSLKGGGYNQPQHF.

The chain couples TRBV6-5 to TRBJ2-7, with 8 bases identical to TRBD1. The germline CDR1 and CDR2 sequences are MNHEY and SVGAGI. This CDR3 has 13 amino acids. Losses at the gene ends were 10 bases for V and 4 bases for J; bases not matched to a gene: 9. The CDR3 sequence is CANSDRAGYEQYF. The CDR3 nucleotides are TGTGCCAATTCGGACAGGGCGGGGTACGAGCAGTACTTC.

The CDR3 is CASSQTSPGELFF. The CDR3 nucleotides read TGCGCCAGCAGTCAGACTTCGCCCGGGGAGCTGTTTTTT. The V gene is TRBV4-1, the J gene TRBJ2-2; no firm D call. The CDR3 totals 13 residues. Germline V gene data show CDR1 as MGHRA and CDR2 as YSYEKL. The V end was cut by 6 bases, the J end by 6 bases, with 11 bases between.

The chain couples TRBV29-1 to TRBJ2-2, with 9 bases that match TRBD1. Germline trimming cut 3 bases from V and 1 base from J; bases unmatched to any gene: 6. The CDR3 is made up of 16 amino acids. In germline, CDR1 is SQVTM, CDR2 ANQGSEA. CDR3 nucleotide sequence: TGCAGCGTTGATACTACAGGGGGCGGGAACACCGGGGAGCTGTTTTTT. Residues: CSVDTTGGGNTGELFF.

The DNA of the CDR3 is TGTGCCAGCAGCCACTTAGGGGTCTATAATGAAAAACTGTTTTTT. It encodes CASSHLGVYNEKLFF. The V call is TRBV14, the J call TRBJ1-4, with a tentative D call TRBD1 (5 bases). The V gene lost 3 bases and the J gene lost 4 bases, with 12 bases spanning the gap. CDR3 length: 15 residues. From germline, CDR1 is SGHDN and CDR2 FVKESK.

In this sample, this clone turned up a few times. The V and J genes are TRBV20-1 and TRBJ2-3; 7 bases agree with TRBD2. Germline V gene data show CDR1 as DFQATT and CDR2 as SNEGSKA (reference sequence). The CDR3 has 13 residues. J was trimmed by 4 bases and V by 3 bases; bases with no gene match: 4. The CDR3 sequence: CSASTGGPDTQYF. CDR3 DNA: TGCAGTGCTAGTACGGGAGGTCCAGATACGCAGTATTTT.

V and J are TRBV7-2 and TRBJ2-7; possible D gene TRBD1, 5 bases. The CDR3 sequence is 14 residues long. V was pared by 5 bases and J by 1 base, with 12 bases between. Germline CDR1 and CDR2: SGHTA and FQGNSA. The CDR3 reads CASSPGLLSYEQYF. As DNA, the CDR3 is TGTGCCAGCAGCCCAGGGCTCTTGTCCTACGAGCAGTACTTC.

The V gene is TRBV6-2 or TRBV6-3, the J gene TRBJ1-2; 7 nucleotides match TRBD1. There are 12 residues in the CDR3. Germline CDR1 and CDR2: MNHEY and SVGEGT. V was clipped by 6 bases and J by 6 bases; unmatched bases: 4. The CDR3 bases are TGTGCCAGCAGCCGACAGGGCAATGGCTACACCTTC. This codes for CASSRQGNGYTF.